What follows describes a single TCR beta chain. What it binds is unknown. This sample is drawn from a study of T cell responses to AZD1222 COVID-19 vaccine. Study-level findings and limits: Clonal diversity may have been underestimated, and the donors were mostly white British, with more females than males. Following two doses of AZD1222, Spike-specific TCR breadth and depth rose.

CDR3 length: 16 amino acids. V was shortened by 5 bases and J by 0 bases, with 14 bases between the two germline ends. Germline CDR1 and CDR2: LNHDA and SQIVND (reference sequence). Measured with immunoSEQ multiplex PCR; TCRdb has only the in-frame clones, and not every one. Among about 100,000 clones listed, about 88% were seen once. The chain recombines TRBV19 with TRBJ1-5; D may be TRBD1 (6 bases). This TCR was sampled from an adult in good health. Sequenced here: peripheral blood, sampled on day 0 of AZD1222 vaccination. The CDR3 spells CASSPAGTLSNQPQHF. CDR3 in DNA: TGTGCCAGTAGTCCAGCCGGGACACTTAGCAATCAGCCCCAGCATTTT.